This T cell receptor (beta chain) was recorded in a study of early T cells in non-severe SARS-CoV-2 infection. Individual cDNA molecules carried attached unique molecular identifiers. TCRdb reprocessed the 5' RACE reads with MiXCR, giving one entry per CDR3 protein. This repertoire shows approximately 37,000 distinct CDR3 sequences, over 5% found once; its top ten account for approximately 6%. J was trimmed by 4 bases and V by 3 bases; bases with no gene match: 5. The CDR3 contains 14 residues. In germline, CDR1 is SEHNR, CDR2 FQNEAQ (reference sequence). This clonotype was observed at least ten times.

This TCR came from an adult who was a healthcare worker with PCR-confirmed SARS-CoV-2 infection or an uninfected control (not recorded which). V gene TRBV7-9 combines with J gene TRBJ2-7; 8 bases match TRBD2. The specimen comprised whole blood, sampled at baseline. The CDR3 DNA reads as TGTGCCAGCAGCTTGAGCGGGAGATCTTACGAGCAGTACGTC. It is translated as CASSLSGRSYEQYV.